These 32 T cell receptor beta chains share one sample of origin, sequenced in a study of blood T cells in healthy people across ages. A second roughly 7 to 12 cycle PCR used barcoded and J-beta primers. TCRdb reprocessed the 5' RACE reads via MiXCR and lists one record per CDR3 protein. This table has hundreds of thousands of distinct CDR3 sequences, 44% appearing once. The sample consisted of blood. Receptors originate from a man aged 55 to 69 in good health.

The genes are TRBV7-2 and TRBJ2-1, with 9 positions matching TRBD2. Losses at the gene ends were 7 bases for V and 8 bases for J; bases not matched to a gene: 12. Per germline, CDR1 SGHTA and CDR2 FQGNSA. The CDR3 is 15 amino acids. CDR3: CASTQGAGGRYEQFF. The CDR3, as DNA: TGTGCCAGCACCCAAGGGGCGGGGGGGCGTTATGAGCAGTTCTTC.

The chain has TRBV15 and TRBJ2-4, with D tentatively TRBD2 (5 bases). The better agreement between TRBJ2-7 and the DNA end casts doubt on the J call. CDR1 and CDR2 (germline): LNHNV, YYDKDF (reference sequence). The CDR3 length is 15 residues. The CDR3 DNA follows: TGTGCCACCAGCAGAGATCGGGATCCGGGGAACGAGCAGTACTTC. Its translation is CATSRDRDPGNEQYF.

The rearrangement uses TRBV7-9 and TRBJ2-3; weak D call: TRBD2 (6 bases). Germline values: CDR1 SEHNR, CDR2 FQNEAQ (reference sequence). The CDR3 is 14 residues long. Trimming cost V 1 base and J 7 bases, with 12 bases left between them. The CDR3 here is CASSLVGGRNTQYF. The CDR3 bases are TGTGCCAGCAGCTTAGTGGGGGGACGGAATACGCAGTATTTT.

There are a few counts of this clonotype. The chain couples TRBV14 to TRBJ2-6, with D possibly being TRBD1 (5 bases). V was clipped by 9 bases and J by 2 bases, with 11 bases between them. CDR1 and CDR2 (germline): SGHDN, FVKESK. CDR3 length: 14 residues. The CDR3 spells CASMGLPGANVLTF. Written as DNA, the CDR3 is TGTGCCAGTATGGGGCTCCCTGGGGCCAACGTCCTGACTTTC.

The rearrangement joins TRBV6-5 to TRBJ2-7; the match to TRBD1 covers 9 bases. The J call may be faulty, since TRBJ2-5 better matches the DNA end. Germline loops: CDR1 MNHEY, CDR2 SVGAGI. This CDR3 is 16 amino acids long. The CDR3 sequence is CASRDPGTGLPETQYF. As DNA, the CDR3 is TGTGCCAGCAGGGATCCCGGGACAGGGTTACCAGAGACCCAGTACTTC.

The table lists this clonotype with a few counts. The genes are TRBV5-1 and TRBJ2-1; 14 bases line up with TRBD2. The end of the DNA fits TRBJ2-7 better, so the J call may be wrong. The CDR3 covers 16 residues. From germline, CDR1 is SGHRS and CDR2 YFSETQ. The CDR3 coding sequence is TGCGCCAGCAGCTTGGGACTAGCGGGGGGGTACAATGAGCAGTACTTC. Its protein is CASSLGLAGGYNEQYF.

The chain has TRBV7-9 and TRBJ2-5; no reliable D call. V lost 5 bases and J lost 0, with 13 bases in between. Germline-derived CDR1 and CDR2 are SEHNR and FQNEAQ (reference sequence). The CDR3 length is 15 residues. In DNA, the CDR3 is TGTGCCAGCAGCCCGCCCAACCGGGACCAAGAGACCCAGTACTTC. It specifies CASSPPNRDQETQYF.

For this clonotype: At one end, the junction sequence differs from germline, possibly due to a read error. The chain is built from TRBV4-3 and TRBJ2-5; D possibly uses TRBD1 or TRBD2 (5 bases each). CDR1 is LGHNA and CDR2 is YSLEER in the germline V gene. This CDR3 is built from 13 residues. The chain's CDR3 is CVSSQGHQETQYF. DNA of the CDR3: TGCGTCAGCAGCCAGGGACACCAAGAGACCCAGTACTTC.

This clonotype was observed a few times. This chain connects TRBV10-1 to TRBJ1-2; no clear D gene. CDR1 is WNHNN and CDR2 is SYGVQD in the germline V gene (reference sequence). V was clipped by 7 bases and J by 4 bases, with 10 bases between them. The CDR3 runs to 12 residues. CDR3 sequence reads: CASTVEGYGYTF. CDR3 sequence (DNA): TGCGCCAGCACTGTGGAAGGCTATGGCTACACCTTC.

The chain combines TRBV12-3 or TRBV12-4 with TRBJ2-7, with D possibly TRBD1 on 5 matching bases. With the DNA end fitting TRBJ2-5 better, the J assignment may be wrong. This CDR3 region has 12 residues. CDR3 coding DNA: TGTGCCAGCAGGCCCCAGGGAGAGACCCAGTACTTC. This codes for CASRPQGETQYF.

The V gene is TRBV5-1, the J gene TRBJ2-2; the D gene is possibly TRBD1 (6 bases). The germline V gene encodes CDR1 SGHRS and CDR2 YFSETQ. V was cut by 2 bases and J by 3 bases, with 11 bases left in between. This CDR3 is built from 15 residues. In DNA, the CDR3 is TGCGCCAGCAGCTTTAGGCCAGGGGACACCGGGGAGCTGTTTTTT. This translates into CASSFRPGDTGELFF.

This sequence joins TRBV20-1 and TRBJ2-5; 8 positions match TRBD1. After removal of 3 bases from V and 4 bases from J, the junction contained 10 bases not matched to a gene. This CDR3 has 15 amino acids. Germline V lookup: CDR1 DFQATT, CDR2 SNEGSKA (reference sequence). The chain's CDR3 is CSASPPPRGRETQYF. CDR3 DNA sequence: TGCAGTGCTAGTCCCCCACCCAGGGGGCGAGAGACCCAGTACTTC.

Only a few counts were recorded for this clonotype. This rearrangement joins TRBV7-2 to TRBJ1-4; 8 bases map to TRBD1. The CDR3 loop spans 13 amino acids. J was trimmed by 7 bases and V by 3 bases; bases with no gene match: 1. Germline V gene sequence: CDR1 SGHTA, CDR2 FQGNSA. CDR3 region: CASSLTGVEKLFF. CDR3 DNA sequence: TGTGCCAGCAGCTTGACAGGGGTTGAAAAACTGTTTTTT.

This clonotype was observed a handful of times. The V call is TRBV7-2, the J call TRBJ2-5, with D unclear. The germline gives CDR1 SGHTA, CDR2 FQGNSA. The ends were cut back, 2 bases at V and 4 bases at J, with 8 bases in the middle. There are 13 residues in the CDR3. CDR3 protein: CASSLLEVETQYF. The CDR3 DNA sequence: TGTGCCAGCAGCTTATTAGAGGTAGAGACCCAGTACTTC.

The V call is TRBV29-1, the J call TRBJ2-5, with 9 bases fitting TRBD2. CDR1 SQVTM and CDR2 ANQGSEA come from the germline V gene. Trimming removed 4 bases from V and 4 bases from J; junction bases left unmatched: 7. The CDR3 length is 14 residues. The CDR3 reads CSVAPQRGAETQYF. The CDR3 nucleotides are TGCAGCGTTGCTCCCCAGCGGGGGGCAGAGACCCAGTACTTC.

The chain couples TRBV6-2 or TRBV6-3 to TRBJ2-7; 10 bases map to TRBD1. This CDR3 region has 14 residues. The V and J ends lost 5 bases and 6 bases, in that order; junction bases with no gene match: 7. The germline CDR1 and CDR2 sequences are MNHEY and SVGEGT. This CDR3 is CASSPGTGDLEQYF. The CDR3 DNA sequence: TGTGCCAGCAGTCCCGGGACAGGGGACCTCGAGCAGTACTTC.

This sequence joins TRBV13 and TRBJ2-5; no firm D call. The CDR3 extends over 15 amino acids. Germline CDR1 reads PRHDT; CDR2 reads FYEKMQ (reference sequence). V dropped 5 bases and J dropped 5 bases, with 18 bases sitting between them. The CDR3 DNA sequence: TGTGCCAGCAGCATACGACTGGAAATTAGGGAGACCCAGTACTTC. This translates into CASSIRLEIRETQYF.

This clonotype came up many times. J is TRBJ2-7 and V is TRBV20-1; D might be TRBD2 (5 bases). CDR1 is DFQATT and CDR2 is SNEGSKA in the germline V gene (reference sequence). This CDR3 is 14 amino acids long. The germline V and J ends were trimmed by 0 bases and 0 bases, with 9 bases remaining between them. The CDR3: CSARDLEGSYEQYF. CDR3 nucleotides: TGCAGTGCTAGAGATCTTGAGGGCTCCTACGAGCAGTACTTC.

J is TRBJ2-5 and V is TRBV4-1, with 7 bases aligning to TRBD2. The CDR3 spans 15 residues. V shed 5 bases and J 11 bases; nucleotides not matched to a gene: 17. CDR1 MGHRA and CDR2 YSYEKL come from the germline V gene. CDR3 loop: CASSKGSGEYNEQYF. The CDR3, as DNA: TGCGCCAGCAGCAAGGGGAGCGGGGAGTACAATGAGCAGTACTTC.

The V gene is TRBV14, the J gene TRBJ1-2; 9 bases line up with TRBD1. This CDR3 region has 14 residues. Germline V gives CDR1 SGHDN, CDR2 FVKESK. Losses at the gene ends were 4 bases for V and 7 bases for J; bases not matched to a gene: 7. CDR3 sequence: CASSRGQGTGGYTF. Written as DNA, the CDR3 is TGTGCCAGCAGCCGGGGACAGGGAACGGGTGGCTACACCTTC.

This rearrangement joins TRBV6-1 to TRBJ2-7; maybe TRBD2 (6 bases). Germline V gene data show CDR1 as MNHNS and CDR2 as SASEGT. This CDR3 contains 15 residues. Trimming cost V 6 bases and J 9 bases, with 24 bases left between them. Here the CDR3 reads CASRAAGGDFSGQYF. The CDR3 coding sequence is TGTGCCAGCAGGGCAGCCGGGGGTGACTTTTCCGGGCAGTACTTC.

The rearrangement uses TRBV6-2 or TRBV6-3 and TRBJ1-5; D might be TRBD1 (6 bases). CDR1 MNHEY and CDR2 SVGEGT come from the germline V gene. The V end was cut by 8 bases, the J end by 6 bases, with 14 bases between. This CDR3 comprises 13 residues. This CDR3 is CASHDRSGQPQHF. The CDR3 nucleotides are TGTGCCAGCCATGACAGGTCTGGTCAGCCCCAGCATTTT.

The J gene is TRBJ2-1, the V gene TRBV29-1; 8 positions match TRBD2. The J call is in doubt because the DNA end fits TRBJ2-7 better. The CDR3 has 15 amino acids. The germline gives CDR1 SQVTM, CDR2 ANQGSEA. Here the CDR3 DNA reads TGCAGCGTTGAGCGACCGGGACTAGGGTTCTACGAGCAGTACTTC. Protein product: CSVERPGLGFYEQYF.

This clonotype showed up just a few times. The V gene is TRBV7-9, the J gene TRBJ1-6; D unclear. Germline lookup yields CDR1 SEHNR and CDR2 FQNEAQ (reference sequence). The CDR3 totals 17 residues. V lost 5 bases and J lost 0, with 14 bases in between. CDR3 sequence: CASSTSIGSSYNSPLHF. The CDR3 DNA reads TGTGCCAGCAGCACCTCCATCGGGAGCTCCTATAATTCACCCCTCCACTTT.

V usage is TRBV7-2 and J usage is TRBJ2-1; D gene ambiguous. The germline gives CDR1 SGHTA, CDR2 FQGNSA. Between the trimmed V and J ends, which lost 3 bases and 0 bases, there was a span of 15 bases. This CDR3 is 17 amino acids long. CDR3 sequence reads: CASSFSHPVSSYNEQFF. CDR3 nucleotide sequence: TGTGCCAGCAGCTTCTCACATCCGGTGAGCTCCTACAATGAGCAGTTCTTC.

The rearrangement uses TRBV4-3 and TRBJ1-2, with D uncertain. The V end lost 4 bases, the J end lost 4 bases, and 13 bases lay between the germline ends. CDR3 length equals 14 residues. Germline CDR1 is LGHNA and CDR2 is YSLEER. Here the CDR3 reads CASSREGGSYGYTF. CDR3 coding DNA: TGCGCCAGCAGCCGAGAGGGCGGCAGCTATGGCTACACCTTC.

The sample holds one count of this clonotype. The gene calls are TRBV29-1 and TRBJ1-1; 9 bases match TRBD1. Germline CDR1 reads SQVTM; CDR2 reads ANQGSEA. The CDR3 spans 12 residues. V was clipped by 7 bases and J by 6 bases; unmatched bases: 6. CDR3 sequence: CSGGQGLAEAFF. The CDR3 region has the DNA TGCAGCGGAGGACAGGGGTTGGCTGAAGCTTTCTTT.

The chain employs TRBV12-3 or TRBV12-4 and TRBJ2-7; 8 nucleotides align to TRBD1. Trimming cost V 5 bases and J 3 bases; bases outside gene matches: 6. The CDR3 loop spans 14 amino acids. As DNA, the CDR3 is TGTGCCAGCAGTCCGGGACAGGCACACTACGAGCAGTACTTC. Protein sequence: CASSPGQAHYEQYF.

A few counts support this clonotype. The CDR3 DNA sequence: TGCGCCAGCCTTTATGGGAAATCTAGCTCCTACGAGCAGTACTTC. As protein: CASLYGKSSSYEQYF. V is TRBV10-2 and J is TRBJ2-7; D ambiguous. Germline V gives CDR1 WSHSY, CDR2 SAAADI. This CDR3 region has 15 residues. V lost 8 bases, J lost 0 bases, and 17 bases lay in between.

The chain joins TRBV20-1 to TRBJ2-7, with TRBD1 as a possible D gene (5 bases). CDR3 size: 14 residues. V was shortened by 5 bases and J by 4 bases, with 18 bases between the two germline ends. Germline-derived CDR1 and CDR2 are DFQATT and SNEGSKA (reference sequence). The CDR3 reads CSAGPPGSPYEQYF. CDR3 DNA: TGCAGTGCTGGGCCCCCAGGGTCTCCGTACGAGCAGTACTTC.

On this clonotype itself: A much larger clone lies a single base off, so this may be a read error. This chain uses TRBV28 with TRBJ1-2; D unresolved. Germline assignment: CDR1 MDHEN and CDR2 SYDVKM. The germline V and J ends were trimmed by 5 bases and 2 bases, with 12 bases remaining between them. This CDR3 spans 14 amino acids. The CDR3 is CASSAEDRNYGYTF. The CDR3 bases are TGTGCCAGCAGTGCAGAGGATCGGAACTATGGCTACACCTTC.

This clonotype was observed many times. The chain employs TRBV5-1 and TRBJ1-2, with D perhaps matching TRBD1 (5 bases). Per the germline V gene, CDR1 is SGHRS and CDR2 is YFSETQ. V was shortened by 0 bases and J by 2 bases, with 8 bases between the two germline ends. This CDR3 has 14 amino acids. Written as DNA, the CDR3 is TGCGCCAGCAGCTTGGGAGGGGCAAACTATGGCTACACCTTC. Its protein product is CASSLGGANYGYTF.